The 18 T cell receptor beta chains below come from one sample, sequenced in a study of vaccination effects on CD4 cells after COVID-19. Their target antigens are unknown. Investigators separated out CD4+ T cells once around 10 days of culture had passed. The infection with SARS-CoV-2 (confirmed by PCR) occurred in this person between March and December 2020. Two-dose vaccination with either BNT162b2 or mRNA-1273 was given to the participants. The method was immunoSEQ multiplex PCR; TCRdb's version includes in-frame clones alone and lacks a portion of them. The data hold tens of thousands of clones, with around 72% observed a single time. Sequencing used CD4+ T cells from PBMCs cultured without peptide, obtained after COVID-19 vaccination. These receptors were taken from a human donor who had a prior SARS-CoV-2 infection.

This chain connects TRBV11-2 to TRBJ1-1; the D is unclear. The V gene's germline CDR1 is SGHAT and CDR2 FQNNGV. Trimming removed 5 bases at V and 12 bases at J, with 16 bases between. This CDR3 is 12 amino acids long. CDR3 residues: CASSQTRYLSFF. For the CDR3, the DNA is TGTGCCAGCAGCCAGACACGGTATTTGTCTTTCTTT.

This clone was detected a few times. This chain uses TRBV27 with TRBJ2-5; TRBD1 matches at 9 bases. CDR1 and CDR2 from the germline V gene are MNHEY and SMNVEV (reference sequence). This CDR3 region has 14 residues. V lost 5 bases, J lost 5 bases, and 6 bases stayed unmatched. CDR3: CASSPWDRVETQYF. DNA of the CDR3: TGTGCCAGCAGTCCCTGGGACAGGGTGGAGACCCAGTACTTC.

The chain couples TRBV11-2 to TRBJ2-7; D gene uncertain. The CDR3 extends over 16 amino acids. Trimming cost V 2 bases and J 3 bases, with 17 bases left between them. CDR1 is SGHAT, CDR2 FQNNGV, per germline. In nucleotides, the CDR3 is TGTGCCAGCAGCTTAATTAGACTCGTCCATGGCTACGAGCAGTACTTC. The encoded protein is CASSLIRLVHGYEQYF.

The rearrangement joins TRBV2 to TRBJ2-5; no reliable D call. Germline lookup yields CDR1 SNHLY and CDR2 FYNNEI. This CDR3 has 12 amino acids. Deletions cut 8 bases from V and 3 bases from J, with 10 bases between. The CDR3 coding sequence is TGTGCCAGCTGCTTAGCTAAAGAGACCCAGTACTTC. It translates to CASCLAKETQYF.

This clone was recorded a few times. The J gene is TRBJ2-1, the V gene TRBV19; D ambiguous. The CDR3 spans 16 residues. V gave up 3 bases and J gave up 1 base, with 13 bases separating them. Per germline, CDR1 LNHDA and CDR2 SQIVND (reference sequence). CDR3 sequence reads: CASSIRSTLSYNEQFF. The CDR3 bases are TGTGCCAGTAGTATTCGGAGTACCCTTTCCTACAATGAGCAGTTCTTC.

This clone was detected once. The chain has TRBV24-1 and TRBJ2-2; D is undetermined. The CDR3 runs 14 residues. Germline V gene sequence: CDR1 KGHDR, CDR2 SFDVKD. V lost 6 bases and J 1 base, leaving 8 bases between the germline ends. The CDR3 is CATSNRENTGELFF. In DNA form, the CDR3 reads TGTGCCACCAGTAACCGAGAGAACACCGGGGAGCTGTTTTTT.

The rearrangement uses TRBV11-1 and TRBJ2-1; D possibly corresponds to TRBD1 (6 bases). The CDR3 runs 13 residues. Trimming took 5 bases from V and 3 from J, leaving 8 bases between them. Germline V lookup: CDR1 SGHAT, CDR2 FQDESV (reference sequence). The CDR3 DNA follows: TGTGCCAGCAGCGTGGACAGCTACAATGAGCAGTTCTTC. It specifies CASSVDSYNEQFF.

The chain combines TRBV9 with TRBJ2-7; maybe TRBD2 (7 bases). Germline V gene data show CDR1 as SGDLS and CDR2 as YYNGEE. This CDR3 comprises 14 residues. Trimming pared 6 bases from V and 7 bases from J, leaving 20 bases between. CDR3 DNA: TGTGCCAGCAACAGGGAGGGTCTCACTCGAGAGCAGTACTTC. Translation gives CASNREGLTREQYF.

V gene TRBV5-5 combines with J gene TRBJ1-4; maybe TRBD1 (5 bases). V gave up 4 bases and J gave up 8 bases, with 18 bases separating them. This CDR3 region has 15 residues. Per germline, CDR1 SGHKS and CDR2 YYEKEE (reference sequence). The CDR3 DNA reads as TGTGCCAGCAGCCCACTGGTGGGGGACGGCGAAAAACTGTTTTTT. It specifies CASSPLVGDGEKLFF. Full variable domain (remainder filled in from reference TRBV5-5 and TRBJ1-4): DAGVTQSPTHLIKTRGQQVTLRCSPISGHKSVSWYQQVLGQGPQFIFQYYEKEERGRGNFPDRFSARQFPNYSSELNVNALLLGDSALYLCASSPLVGDGEKLFFGSGTQLSVL.

This chain joins TRBV6-6 and TRBJ2-7; 9 bases match TRBD2. Germline assignment: CDR1 MNHNY and CDR2 SVGAGI (reference sequence). V trimming: 0 bases; J trimming: 2 bases; junction bases outside the gene matches: 5. The CDR3 has 16 residues. The CDR3 coding sequence is TGTGCCAGCAGTTACTCGACTAGCGGTTTTGCCTACGAGCAGTACTTC. This encodes CASSYSTSGFAYEQYF.

The CDR3: CASSLWGLPTDTQYF. The DNA of the CDR3 is TGTGCCAGCAGCTTATGGGGACTCCCCACAGATACGCAGTATTTT. The chain is built from TRBV11-2 and TRBJ2-3; a weak D match, TRBD2 (6 bases). V lost 2 bases and J 2 bases, leaving 11 bases between the germline ends. In germline, CDR1 is SGHAT, CDR2 FQNNGV. CDR3 length equals 15 residues.

Only a few counts were recorded for this clone. This chain connects TRBV18 to TRBJ1-1; tentatively, D is TRBD1 (6 bases). Trimming shortened V by 2 bases and J by 4 bases, and 14 bases separated the two germline ends. This CDR3 has 15 amino acids. Per germline, CDR1 KGHSH and CDR2 LQKENI. The chain's CDR3 is CASSPTQGWSTEAFF. Written as DNA, the CDR3 is TGTGCCAGCTCACCAACACAGGGTTGGTCCACTGAAGCTTTCTTT.

The sample holds a few counts of this clone. DNA for the CDR3: TGTGCCAGTAGTAGGGCCGGGACAGGGGGCCTCTACGAGCAGTACTTC. Its protein is CASSRAGTGGLYEQYF. The chain recombines TRBV19 with TRBJ2-7; TRBD1 matches 12 bases. CDR3 length: 16 amino acids. From germline, CDR1 is LNHDA and CDR2 SQIVND (reference sequence). Trimming took 4 bases from V and 3 from J; bases not matched to a gene: 7. Full variable domain (remainder filled in from reference TRBV19 and TRBJ2-7): DGGITQSPKYLFRKEGQNVTLSCEQNLNHDAMYWYRQDPGQGLRLIYYSQIVNDFQKGDIAEGYSVSREKKESFPLTVTSAQKNPTAFYLCASSRAGTGGLYEQYFGPGTRLTVT.

The V and J genes are TRBV4-1 and TRBJ1-1; D uncertain. The CDR3 loop spans 14 amino acids. CDR1 and CDR2 from the germline V gene are MGHRA and YSYEKL. Trimming shortened V by 0 bases and J by 3 bases, and 8 bases separated the two germline ends. CDR3 protein: CASSQDRYYTEAFF. CDR3 nucleotides: TGCGCCAGCAGCCAAGACAGATACTACACTGAAGCTTTCTTT.

This clone was found a few times. The chain is built from TRBV18 and TRBJ2-1; TRBD1 might be the D (6 bases). The germline V and J ends were trimmed by 0 bases and 10 bases, with 13 bases remaining between them. The CDR3 runs 14 residues. Looked up from germline, CDR1 is KGHSH and CDR2 is LQKENI. For the CDR3, the DNA is TGTGCCAGCTCACCACCAATGGGGGCGTTGGAGCAGTTCTTC. It codes for CASSPPMGALEQFF.

The DNA of the CDR3 is TGTGCCAGCAGTTACTCGATCACGGGTACAAGATGGAATACGCAGTATTTT. Protein sequence: CASSYSITGTRWNTQYF. This chain uses TRBV6-2 or TRBV6-3 with TRBJ2-3; no firm D call. Germline lookup yields CDR1 MNHEY and CDR2 SVGEGT. CDR3 length: 17 amino acids. The germline V and J ends were trimmed by 0 bases and 7 bases, with 20 bases remaining between them.

A single count supports this clone. The chain uses TRBV29-1 and TRBJ2-5; 9 nucleotides agree with TRBD2. The CDR3 consists of 15 residues. V shed 8 bases and J 4 bases; nucleotides not matched to a gene: 14. CDR1 is SQVTM, CDR2 ANQGSEA, per germline. In DNA, the CDR3 is TGCAGCAACACAAGGGGCGGGGGGGCCTCAGAGACCCAGTACTTC. Protein product: CSNTRGGGASETQYF.

The chain joins TRBV15 to TRBJ1-4; tentative D call: TRBD1 (5 bases). V was clipped by 8 bases and J by 10 bases, with 17 bases between them. Germline V CDR1 and CDR2: LNHNV, YYDKDF (reference sequence). The CDR3 is 13 amino acids. CDR3 DNA: TGTGCCACCGGGGGTGGACTCTGGGGAAAACTGTTTTTT. It is translated as CATGGGLWGKLFF.